This TCR beta chain came from a study of neurological immune-mediated disorders. TCRdb re-called the 5' RACE reads through MiXCR, storing one row per CDR3 protein. The sample carries tens of thousands of distinct CDR3 sequences, roughly 10% recorded once. This clonotype was counted many times. V lost 2 bases to trimming and J lost 4 bases, with 4 bases between them. Germline V gene data show CDR1 as SGHRS and CDR2 as YFSETQ. The CDR3 runs to 11 residues. Sequenced sample: PBMCs. This chain uses TRBV5-1 with TRBJ2-7; D ambiguous. This clonotype was obtained from a man over 45 in good health. Here the CDR3 DNA reads TGCGCCAGCAGCTTACCATACGAGCAGTACTTC. Encoded protein: CASSLPYEQYF.